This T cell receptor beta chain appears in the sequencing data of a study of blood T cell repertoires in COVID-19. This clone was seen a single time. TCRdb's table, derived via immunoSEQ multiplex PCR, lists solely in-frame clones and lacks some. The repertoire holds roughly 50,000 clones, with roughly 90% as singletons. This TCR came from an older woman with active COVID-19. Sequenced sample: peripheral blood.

CDR3 nucleotides: TGTGCCAGCAGTTTCCCGGGCACTGAAGCTTTCTTT. It codes for CASSFPGTEAFF. The chain carries TRBV12-3 or TRBV12-4 and TRBJ1-1, with D unclear. This CDR3 has 12 amino acids. Trimming stripped 3 bases from V and 4 bases from J, with 6 bases between.